This entry features one T cell receptor (beta chain) sequence. These data are taken from a study of control samples from healthy donors and cancer patients. Per germline, CDR1 MNHEY and CDR2 SVGAGI. This CDR3 spans 16 amino acids. V lost 0 bases to trimming and J lost 3 bases, with 13 bases between them. TCRdb's table, derived via immunoSEQ multiplex PCR, lists solely in-frame clones and lacks some. The sample consists of about 270,000 clones, over 75% of them appearing once. The sequencing input was PBMCs. The V gene is TRBV6-5, the J gene TRBJ2-3, with D perhaps TRBD2 (6 bases). The sequence was collected from a woman aged 60-70 years with lung cancer. This CDR3 reads CASSYSRGGDTDTQYF. The CDR3 DNA is TGTGCCAGCAGTTACTCCCGGGGCGGGGATACAGATACGCAGTATTTT.